The 30 T cell receptor beta chains below all came from one sample that was sequenced in a study of technical replicates of blood from a handful of donors. The protocol was immunoSEQ multiplex PCR, while the TCRdb copy is restricted to in-frame clones and leaves out a portion. The repertoire holds roughly 70,000 clones, approximately 93% seen once, with about 0.26% in the top ten. Sequencing input: T cells isolated from PBMCs. The receptor set was obtained from a human donor in good health.

The chain employs TRBV12-5 and TRBJ2-3, with D maybe TRBD1 (6 bases). CDR1 and CDR2 from the germline V gene are LGHNT and FRNRAP. V was cut by 0 bases and J by 0 bases, with 10 bases left in between. This CDR3 region has 16 residues. The CDR3 loop reads CASGLVLRGSTDTQYF. Written as DNA, the CDR3 is TGTGCTAGTGGTTTGGTACTCAGGGGAAGCACAGATACGCAGTATTTT.

This clone came up once. The chain links TRBV10-3 to TRBJ2-3; maybe TRBD2 (6 bases). The V and J ends lost 5 bases and 2 bases respectively, with 17 bases between them. Germline assignment: CDR1 ENHRY and CDR2 SYGVKD. The CDR3 totals 16 residues. CDR3 coding DNA: TGTGCCATCAGTCCTTGGACTAAGAGACACACAGATACGCAGTATTTT. It is translated as CAISPWTKRHTDTQYF.

The chain couples TRBV7-9 to TRBJ2-7, with D tentatively TRBD2 (5 bases). Between the trimmed V and J ends, which lost 5 bases and 7 bases, there was a span of 15 bases. The V gene's germline CDR1 is SEHNR and CDR2 FQNEAQ (reference sequence). CDR3 length: 13 amino acids. Here the CDR3 reads CASSIKGEGEQYF. The DNA of the CDR3 is TGTGCCAGCAGCATAAAAGGAGAGGGAGAGCAGTACTTC. Complete variable domain (other parts from reference TRBV7-9 and TRBJ2-7): DTGVSQNPRHKITKRGQNVTFRCDPISEHNRLYWYRQTLGQGPEFLTYFQNEAQLEKSRLLSDRFSAERPKGSFSTLEIQRTEQGDSAMYLCASSIKGEGEQYFGPGTRLTVT.

This sequence joins TRBV27 and TRBJ2-7; D gene uncertain. CDR1 and CDR2 (germline): MNHEY, SMNVEV (reference sequence). This CDR3 region has 12 residues. V lost 3 bases and J lost 6, with 9 bases in between. CDR3 loop: CASSFSSGEQYF. CDR3 nucleotide sequence: TGTGCCAGCAGTTTCTCTTCGGGCGAGCAGTACTTC.

Worth noting for this clone: The junction and the germline gene differ at one end; a read error may be behind it. V is TRBV11-2 and J is TRBJ2-7; 10 bases are a match to TRBD2. The germline gives CDR1 SGHAT, CDR2 FQNNGV. CDR3 size: 13 residues. As DNA, the CDR3 is TGTGCCAGCAGGTTAGCGGGAGGCTACGAGCAGTACTTC. This translates into CASRLAGGYEQYF.

The rearrangement links TRBV4-2 to TRBJ1-2, with 7 bases identical to TRBD1. With V trimmed by 3 bases and J by 0 bases, 4 bases remained unmatched. Germline CDR1 and CDR2: LGHNA and YNFKEQ. The CDR3 spans 15 residues. In DNA form, the CDR3 reads TGTGCCAGCAGCCACCTGACAGGGCCTAACTATGGCTACACCTTC. Encoded protein: CASSHLTGPNYGYTF.

This chain joins TRBV11-2 and TRBJ2-1; perhaps TRBD2 as D (5 bases). Germline V gene sequence: CDR1 SGHAT, CDR2 FQNNGV. Between the trimmed V and J ends, which lost 8 bases and 6 bases, there was a span of 20 bases. The CDR3 covers 15 residues. The CDR3 sequence is CASGAHGMGPNEQFF. The CDR3 DNA is TGTGCCAGCGGTGCTCACGGGATGGGTCCCAATGAGCAGTTCTTC.

This chain connects TRBV9 to TRBJ1-2; D uncertain. This CDR3 comprises 16 residues. From germline, CDR1 is SGDLS and CDR2 YYNGEE. V dropped 3 bases and J dropped 10 bases, with 25 bases sitting between them. The chain's CDR3 is CASSADLTARAGHYTF. The CDR3 DNA sequence: TGTGCCAGCAGCGCAGATTTGACCGCAAGAGCGGGTCACTACACCTTC.

This chain uses TRBV5-6 with TRBJ1-3; D is uncertain. The germline V gene encodes CDR1 SGHDT and CDR2 YYEEEE. CDR3 length: 14 amino acids. Trimming cost V 4 bases and J 4 bases, with 12 bases left between them. CDR3 sequence: CASSLLLVGNTIYF. The CDR3 coding sequence is TGTGCCAGCAGCCTTTTGCTAGTCGGAAACACCATATATTTT.

The chain employs TRBV11-3 and TRBJ2-5; 14 bases are a match to TRBD2. The V and J ends lost 8 bases and 4 bases, in that order; junction bases with no gene match: 12. In germline, CDR1 is SGHNT, CDR2 YENEEA. The CDR3 extends over 17 amino acids. The CDR3, as DNA: TGTGCCAGCCTCGGGACTAGCGGGGGCGAGCCCCCAGAGACCCAGTACTTC. It specifies CASLGTSGGEPPETQYF.

This sequence joins TRBV28 and TRBJ1-1, with D possibly being TRBD1 (6 bases). Trimming took 5 bases from V and 5 from J, leaving 12 bases between them. The CDR3 length is 13 residues. Germline CDR1 and CDR2: MDHEN and SYDVKM. CDR3 amino acids: CASSGAQGTEAFF. The CDR3 coding sequence is TGTGCCAGCAGTGGAGCCCAGGGGACTGAAGCTTTCTTT.

This sequence joins TRBV5-6 and TRBJ2-7; 9 nucleotides match TRBD1. Germline loops: CDR1 SGHDT, CDR2 YYEEEE. The CDR3 consists of 15 residues. Trimming at V came to 4 bases and at J to 5 bases, leaving 10 bases not matched to a gene. CDR3 sequence reads: CASSIRDREMDEQYF. CDR3 nucleotide sequence: TGTGCCAGCAGCATCCGGGACAGGGAAATGGACGAGCAGTACTTC.

The chain uses TRBV6-1 and TRBJ1-2, with D possibly TRBD1 on 6 matching bases. The length of the CDR3 is 15 residues. Trimming took 5 bases from V and 4 from J, leaving 17 bases between them. The germline V gene has CDR1 MNHNS and CDR2 SASEGT. The chain's CDR3 is CASSPGQSNSYGYTF. Written as DNA, the CDR3 is TGTGCCAGCAGTCCCGGACAGAGCAACAGCTATGGCTACACCTTC.

The V gene is TRBV28, the J gene TRBJ1-5; 10 bases line up with TRBD1. Germline CDR1 is MDHEN and CDR2 is SYDVKM. The junction had 7 bases not matched to a gene; V was cut back by 7 bases and J by 4 bases. CDR3 size: 15 residues. The CDR3 reads CASIPGQGVNQPQHF. For the CDR3, the DNA is TGTGCCAGCATCCCCGGACAGGGGGTGAATCAGCCCCAGCATTTT.

The chain recombines TRBV11-3 with TRBJ2-7, with a weak D call TRBD1 (6 bases). V was clipped by 5 bases and J by 7 bases, with 21 bases between them. This CDR3 has 15 residues. The germline CDR1 and CDR2 sequences are SGHNT and YENEEA. CDR3 in amino acids: CASSHRDLSTGEQYF. The CDR3 bases are TGTGCCAGCAGCCACAGGGACCTCTCAACGGGGGAGCAGTACTTC.

The chain carries TRBV4-1 and TRBJ2-3, with 13 bases that match TRBD2. Germline values: CDR1 MGHRA, CDR2 YSYEKL. The CDR3 sequence is 21 residues long. V was pared by 5 bases and J by 0 bases, with 17 bases of the junction left unmatched. Written as DNA, the CDR3 is TGCGCCAGCAGCTACAAACCCCCTGGACTAGCGGGGGACCGTAGCACAGATACGCAGTATTTT. Translating gives CASSYKPPGLAGDRSTDTQYF.

V and J are TRBV5-4 and TRBJ2-7; 9 nucleotides align to TRBD1. V shed 3 bases and J 5 bases; nucleotides not matched to a gene: 6. CDR1 and CDR2 from the germline V gene are SGHNT and YYREEE (reference sequence). This CDR3 has 14 residues. The CDR3 DNA reads as TGTGCCAGCAGCTCCGGGACAGGGACCCACGAGCAGTACTTC. Protein: CASSSGTGTHEQYF.

The DNA of the CDR3 is TGCAGCGTTGACGGAACCGGGACAGGGACAGATACGCAGTATTTT. As protein: CSVDGTGTGTDTQYF. The chain uses TRBV29-1 and TRBJ2-3; the match to TRBD1 covers 9 bases. This CDR3 contains 15 residues. J was trimmed by 3 bases and V by 3 bases; bases with no gene match: 7. The germline V gene has CDR1 SQVTM and CDR2 ANQGSEA.

The rearrangement uses TRBV5-1 and TRBJ2-3; a weak D match, TRBD2 (6 bases). The germline CDR1 and CDR2 sequences are SGHRS and YFSETQ. The CDR3 covers 17 residues. V was clipped by 1 base and J by 6 bases, with 21 bases between them. CDR3 in DNA: TGCGCCAGCAGCTTGAGAGGTGGTTCGGGAGTAACGGATACGCAGTATTTT. Translating gives CASSLRGGSGVTDTQYF.

The chain employs TRBV27 and TRBJ1-1; 7 nucleotides align to TRBD1. Germline V CDR1 and CDR2: MNHEY, SMNVEV (reference sequence). The CDR3 length is 15 residues. V was clipped by 2 bases and J by 5 bases; unmatched bases: 8. The CDR3 region is CASSLTLRGQTEAFF. The CDR3 nucleotides are TGTGCCAGCAGTTTAACCCTAAGGGGGCAGACTGAAGCTTTCTTT.

The CDR3 sequence: CASSLLGVVNKGHLGQETQYF. In nucleotides, the CDR3 is TGCGCCAGCAGCTTGCTCGGGGTTGTAAACAAGGGACACCTTGGGCAAGAGACCCAGTACTTC. The chain combines TRBV5-1 with TRBJ2-5, with D tentatively TRBD1 (6 bases). Germline assignment: CDR1 SGHRS and CDR2 YFSETQ. The V end lost 1 base, the J end lost 2 bases, and 30 bases lay between the germline ends. The CDR3 has 21 residues.

The CDR3 region has the DNA TGTGCCAGCAGTGGACTAGCGGGACATACACACAATGAGCAGTTCTTC. It encodes CASSGLAGHTHNEQFF. J is TRBJ2-1 and V is TRBV7-2; 12 bases are a match to TRBD2. The V segment lost 6 bases and the J segment 5 bases; nucleotides outside the gene matches: 8. CDR1 is SGHTA and CDR2 is FQGNSA in the germline V gene. There are 16 residues in the CDR3. Drawing the rest from reference TRBV7-2 and TRBJ2-1, the complete variable domain is GAGVSQSPSNKVTEKGKDVELRCDPISGHTALYWYRQSLGQGLEFLIYFQGNSAPDKSGLPSDRFSAERTGGSVSTLTIQRTQQEDSAVYLCASSGLAGHTHNEQFFGPGTRLTVL.

CDR3 loop: CASSLVWPRGPRSNEQFF. CDR3 in DNA: TGTGCCAGCAGCTTAGTATGGCCCAGGGGACCCCGATCTAATGAGCAGTTCTTC. The chain couples TRBV7-2 to TRBJ2-1, with a possible D match to TRBD1 (6 bases). This CDR3 comprises 18 residues. The ends were cut back, 1 base at V and 7 bases at J, with 23 bases in the middle. Germline CDR1 is SGHTA and CDR2 is FQGNSA.

The rearrangement uses TRBV9 and TRBJ1-1; 9 bases align to TRBD1. This CDR3 contains 14 residues. Per the germline V gene, CDR1 is SGDLS and CDR2 is YYNGEE. V lost 3 bases to trimming and J lost 4 bases; unmatched junction nucleotides: 4. The CDR3 loop reads CASSAQGASTEAFF. The CDR3 coding sequence is TGTGCCAGCAGCGCACAGGGGGCGAGCACTGAAGCTTTCTTT.

The V call is TRBV10-3, the J call TRBJ2-6; D gene unclear. In germline, CDR1 is ENHRY, CDR2 SYGVKD. This CDR3 has 15 amino acids. The ends were cut back, 2 bases at V and 0 bases at J, with 5 bases in the middle. The CDR3 region is CAISERLSGANVLTF. In nucleotides, the CDR3 is TGTGCCATCAGTGAGCGTCTCTCTGGGGCCAACGTCCTGACTTTC.

The chain links TRBV7-8 to TRBJ1-5, with a weak D call TRBD1 (5 bases). The ends were cut back, 6 bases at V and 0 bases at J, with 18 bases in the middle. Germline CDR1 SGHVS, CDR2 FQNEAQ. The CDR3 has 17 residues. The CDR3 region is CASSLHPDTYSNQPQHF. The CDR3 DNA sequence: TGTGCCAGCAGTTTACATCCGGACACCTATAGCAATCAGCCCCAGCATTTT.

The chain couples TRBV6-5 to TRBJ2-1; 8 positions agree with TRBD1. V gave up 6 bases and J gave up 8 bases; unmatched junction bases: 3. The CDR3 extends over 12 amino acids. Germline CDR1 is MNHEY and CDR2 is SVGAGI. The CDR3 DNA reads TGTGCCAGCAGGGGGACAGGTGATGAGCAGTTCTTC. It yields the protein CASRGTGDEQFF.

The table lists this clone with a count of one. The gene calls are TRBV29-1 and TRBJ2-7; TRBD1 aligns across 7 bases. CDR3 length: 14 amino acids. J lost 3 bases, V lost 7 bases, and 12 bases had no gene match. Germline lookup yields CDR1 SQVTM and CDR2 ANQGSEA. The chain's CDR3 is CSGSYRGEGYEQYF. Here the CDR3 DNA reads TGCAGCGGATCTTACAGGGGTGAGGGCTACGAGCAGTACTTC.

The chain uses TRBV5-1 and TRBJ1-2; possible D gene TRBD1, 5 bases. V gave up 4 bases and J gave up 3 bases, with 16 bases separating them. The CDR3 is 15 amino acids. CDR1 and CDR2 (germline): SGHRS, YFSETQ. The CDR3 loop is CASSDRTRGYYGYTF. The CDR3 DNA sequence: TGCGCCAGCAGCGATAGGACACGAGGATACTATGGCTACACCTTC.

The rearrangement uses TRBV15 and TRBJ1-2; D uncertain. Trimming took off 4 bases at V and 2 bases at J, with 11 bases between the two ends. Looked up from germline, CDR1 is LNHNV and CDR2 is YYDKDF (reference sequence). This CDR3 is 14 amino acids long. CDR3 in amino acids: CATSIPGRNYGYTF. CDR3 DNA: TGTGCCACCAGCATCCCCGGCAGGAACTATGGCTACACCTTC.